This TCR beta chain was profiled in a study of blood T cell repertoires in COVID-19. Study information: Researchers got acute and convalescent COVID-19 samples from the United States, Italy and Spain. The cDNA or gDNA used as material had been derived from T cells, B-cell-depleted T cells, or PBMCs.

V lost 4 bases, J lost 5 bases, and 4 bases stayed unmatched. CDR3 length equals 16 residues. Germline V gives CDR1 LGHNA, CDR2 YNFKEQ. Sequencing used immunoSEQ multiplex PCR; TCRdb keeps in-frame clones, though not all of them. The table shows some 180,000 clones, with around four fifths occurring only once. This TCR was recovered from a woman between 35 and 50 years old with COVID-19, enrolled during active disease. V usage is TRBV4-2 and J usage is TRBJ2-3; 15 bases are a match to TRBD2. The source material was peripheral blood. CDR3 protein: CASSRTSGGGGDTQYF. The DNA of the CDR3 is TGTGCCAGCAGCCGGACTAGCGGGGGGGGTGGAGATACGCAGTATTTT.